Below, 13 T cell receptor beta chains from the same sample are listed, as sequenced in a study of cytomegalovirus exposure and HLA in healthy donors. The PCR made use of 60 Vbeta and 13 Jbeta primers. Profiled with immunoSEQ multiplex PCR; TCRdb holds only in-frame clones, not every one. The sample lists around 120,000 clones, around 80% occurring once. The specimen was PBMCs. The source of these receptors is a woman aged 45 to 65 in good health and CMV-seronegative.

The chain has TRBV7-3 and TRBJ2-2; 7 nucleotides match TRBD1. The CDR3 sequence is 14 residues long. The V gene end was trimmed by 5 bases and the J gene end by 4 bases; junction bases not matched to a gene: 4. Germline CDR1 and CDR2: SGHTA and FQGTGA. The chain's CDR3 is CASSRTGVTGELFF. In nucleotides, the CDR3 is TGTGCCAGCAGCAGAACAGGGGTCACCGGGGAGCTGTTTTTT.

This chain connects TRBV14 to TRBJ2-5; 7 positions match TRBD2. The CDR3 has 17 residues. Germline-derived CDR1 and CDR2 are SGHDN and FVKESK. With V trimmed by 5 bases and J by 2 bases, 14 bases remained unmatched. As DNA, the CDR3 is TGTGCCAGCAGCTATCTAGCGGACTGGACCCTACAAGAGACCCAGTACTTC. Its translation is CASSYLADWTLQETQYF.

The chain recombines TRBV7-8 with TRBJ2-7; D not resolved. The length of the CDR3 is 14 residues. V was clipped by 3 bases and J by 3 bases, with 12 bases between them. Germline CDR1 reads SGHVS; CDR2 reads FQNEAQ. CDR3 nucleotides: TGTGCCAGCAGCTTGACGGCCGGTTACTACGAGCAGTACGTC. Translation gives CASSLTAGYYEQYV.

The gene calls are TRBV25-1 and TRBJ2-3; 7 nucleotides match TRBD1. J gave up 6 bases and V 8 bases, and 11 bases lay outside the gene matches. Germline lookup yields CDR1 MGHDK and CDR2 SYGVNS. CDR3 size: 14 residues. In nucleotides, the CDR3 is TGTGCCAGCGACTCCGGGACAGTCCGGGATACGCAGTATTTT. It translates to CASDSGTVRDTQYF. The whole variable domain, remainder taken from reference TRBV25-1 and TRBJ2-3, is EADIYQTPRYLVIGTGKKITLECSQTMGHDKMYWYQQDPGMELHLIHYSYGVNSTEKGDLSSESTVSRIRTEHFPLTLESARPSHTSQYLCASDSGTVRDTQYFGPGTRLTVL.

This clone was counted once. V is TRBV5-3 and J is TRBJ1-4; 8 bases fit TRBD1. TRBV5-3 belongs to the ORF category, with a function that is uncertain. The length of the CDR3 is 14 residues. V trimming: 4 bases; J trimming: 7 bases; junction bases outside the gene matches: 6. The CDR3 protein is CARSRTGSGEKLFF. The CDR3 nucleotides read TGTGCCAGAAGCCGGACAGGGTCCGGTGAAAAACTGTTTTTT.

This chain joins TRBV11-2 and TRBJ2-7; 7 bases map to TRBD1. CDR3 size: 19 residues. Trimming removed 5 bases from V and 3 bases from J; junction bases left unmatched: 22. CDR1 and CDR2 from the germline V gene are SGHAT and FQNNGV. CDR3 nucleotides: TGTGCCAGCAGCCTGGGACAGTTACTCCGCGCCCCACCGAACTACGAGCAGTACTTC. It encodes CASSLGQLLRAPPNYEQYF.

This chain links TRBV5-6 with TRBJ2-3, with TRBD1 identical over 9 bases. Per germline, CDR1 SGHDT and CDR2 YYEEEE. The trim removed 1 base at V and 4 bases at J, leaving 4 bases unmatched. CDR3 length: 15 residues. The CDR3 sequence is CASSLNGQGPDTQYF. Written as DNA, the CDR3 is TGTGCCAGCAGCTTGAACGGACAGGGGCCAGATACGCAGTATTTT. Full variable domain (rest looked up from reference TRBV5-6 and TRBJ2-3): DAGVTQSPTHLIKTRGQQVTLRCSPKSGHDTVSWYQQALGQGPQFIFQYYEEEERQRGNFPDRFSGHQFPNYSSELNVNALLLGDSALYLCASSLNGQGPDTQYFGPGTRLTVL.

This clone was detected only a few times. The rearrangement uses TRBV5-1 and TRBJ2-7; 7 bases are shared with TRBD1. There are 14 residues in the CDR3. The germline gives CDR1 SGHRS, CDR2 YFSETQ. V dropped 4 bases and J dropped 3; count of bases not matched to a gene: 7. The DNA for the CDR3 is TGCGCCAGCAGCGCCCGACAGGGAAGCTACGAGCAGTACTTC. It codes for CASSARQGSYEQYF.

The chain recombines TRBV27 with TRBJ1-1, with TRBD1 identical over 8 bases. Germline V gives CDR1 MNHEY, CDR2 SMNVEV (reference sequence). The CDR3 covers 14 residues. J gave up 2 bases and V 4 bases, and 3 bases lay outside the gene matches. The CDR3 DNA reads TGTGCCAGCAGTTCGGGACAGGTAAACACTGAAGCTTTCTTT. It translates to CASSSGQVNTEAFF.

This chain uses TRBV7-9 with TRBJ1-1, with 7 bases that match TRBD1. The germline V gene has CDR1 SEHNR and CDR2 FQNEAQ (reference sequence). There are 15 residues in the CDR3. J gave up 12 bases and V 1 base, and 14 bases lay outside the gene matches. CDR3 nucleotides: TGTGCCAGCAGCTTAGAGGGACAGCCAAGTGCGGTTACTTTCTTT. This gives the protein CASSLEGQPSAVTFF.

Details on this clone: At one end the junction does not follow the germline gene, possibly because of a read error. This chain joins TRBV10-3 and TRBJ2-2; 7 nucleotides line up with TRBD1. Germline V gene data show CDR1 as ENHRY and CDR2 as SYGVKD. The CDR3 is 17 residues long. The CDR3, as DNA: TGTGCCATCAGTGGGTTGGTGGGACAGCTGAACAACGGGGAGCTGTTTTTT. Protein product: CAISGLVGQLNNGELFF.

The chain joins TRBV19 to TRBJ1-1, with D perhaps TRBD1 (6 bases). Trimming took off 5 bases at V and 5 bases at J, with 9 bases between the two ends. The CDR3 consists of 12 residues. Germline V CDR1 and CDR2: LNHDA, SQIVND (reference sequence). CDR3 coding DNA: TGTGCCAGTAGTCCTACAGGGACTGAAGCTTTCTTT. It codes for CASSPTGTEAFF.

This clone has just one count. The CDR3 sequence: CASSIAQSSNQPQHF. The CDR3 DNA sequence: TGTGCCAGTAGTATTGCACAGAGTAGCAATCAGCCCCAGCATTTT. The chain joins TRBV19 to TRBJ1-5, with D unclear. There are 15 residues in the CDR3. The germline V gene encodes CDR1 LNHDA and CDR2 SQIVND (reference sequence). V was shortened by 3 bases and J by 0 bases, with 9 bases between the two germline ends.